This T cell receptor beta chain was sequenced for a study of blood T cell repertoires in COVID-19. Study summary: Samples taken during acute and convalescent COVID-19 were collected in the United States, Italy and Spain. PBMCs, B-cell-depleted T cells, or T cells were the source of the cDNA or gDNA that made up the material.

In the authors' methods: Amplification with reference gene primers provided the estimates of nucleated cell counts. Measured with immunoSEQ multiplex PCR; TCRdb has only the in-frame clones, and not every one. The V and J calls and clone size were taken over from that table, and D and trimming were inferred from the DNA. The table records hundreds of thousands of clones, approximately 90% of them present only once. The Seattle patients joined while their infection was active and were tracked longitudinally afterward. The CDR3 spans 15 residues. V lost 2 bases and J lost 4, with 15 bases in between. Germline-derived CDR1 and CDR2 are MNHEY and SVGEGT.

This rearrangement joins TRBV6-2 or TRBV6-3 to TRBJ2-7; perhaps TRBD1 as D (6 bases). This clonotype was sampled from a man aged 55 to 70 with COVID-19, enrolled during active disease. The sequencing input was peripheral blood. The CDR3 DNA follows: TGTGCCAGCAGTTACGAAGAAGCAGGGGTGTACGAGCAGTACTTC. This encodes CASSYEEAGVYEQYF.